This entry concerns a single T cell receptor beta chain. The data belong to a study of blood T cell repertoires in COVID-19. Turning to the study itself: Acute-phase and convalescent COVID-19 samples originated in the United States, Italy and Spain. Sources were T cells, B-cell-depleted T cells, or PBMCs; the material itself was cDNA or gDNA.

Per germline, CDR1 GTSNPN and CDR2 SVGIG (reference sequence). CDR3 length equals 11 residues. Between the trimmed V and J ends, which lost 0 bases and 5 bases, there was a span of 4 bases. The participants were between roughly 18 and 89 years old and came from about two dozen US areas. The table came from immunoSEQ multiplex PCR; TCRdb's copy has only in-frame clones and leaves some out. The data contain roughly 74,000 clones, around 89% of them singletons. The chain carries TRBV30 and TRBJ1-2; no reliable D call. The source of this sequence is a woman between 45 and 65 years old with acute COVID-19. The sample consisted of PBMCs or T cells enriched from blood (not recorded which). The CDR3 DNA reads as TGTGCCTGGAGTGTACGGTATGGCTACACCTTC. Translating gives CAWSVRYGYTF. Combining the CDR3 with reference TRBV30 and TRBJ1-2 gives the whole variable domain SQTIHQWPATLVQPVGSPLSLECTVEGTSNPNLYWYRQAAGRGLQLLFYSVGIGQISSEVPQNLSASRPQDRQFILSSKKLLLSDSGFYLCAWSVRYGYTFGSGTRLTVV.